This section outlines one TCR beta chain sequence together with its context. Its cognate antigen is unknown. This sample was taken from a study of T cell responses to AZD1222 COVID-19 vaccine. Notes on the study in general: Sampled repertoires all dated from after the peak T cell response.

Method: immunoSEQ multiplex PCR; TCRdb's copy keeps in-frame clones and lacks some. This sample yields 140,000 to 150,000 clones, of which 90% to 95% are seen a single time; around 5% belongs to the top ten. Trimming shortened V by 0 bases and J by 4 bases, and 10 bases separated the two germline ends. The germline V gene encodes CDR1 LGHDT and CDR2 YNNKEL (reference sequence). CDR3 size: 15 residues. This TCR derives from an adult in good health. This material consisted of peripheral blood, taken on day 0 of AZD1222 vaccination. The rearrangement joins TRBV3-1 (or the pseudogene TRBV3-2) to TRBJ2-1; perhaps TRBD2 as D (6 bases). CDR3 bases: TGTGCCAGCAGCCAAGACCGGGGGTATTACAATGAGCAGTTCTTC. Residues: CASSQDRGYYNEQFF.